Shown below are 30 T cell receptor beta chains from a single sample sequenced in a study of blood T cell repertoires in COVID-19 (TCRdb year 2020). Libraries were constructed by the immunoSEQ multiplex PCR assay. This is the immuneACCESS table as TCRdb keeps it, with only in-frame sequences that have V and J called. A part of the clones is gone; compared with another copy, unresolved V genes explain less than half, and the rest is unexplained. This sample comprises about 200,000 clones, about nine tenths of them detected only once. Clones ranked in the top ten supply 1.2% of the sample. The specimen was PBMCs or T cells enriched from blood (not recorded which). The origin of the receptors is a man under 40 who had recovered from COVID-19.

This chain joins TRBV10-2 and TRBJ1-2; D might be TRBD1 (5 bases). This CDR3 spans 15 amino acids. Germline V gene sequence: CDR1 WSHSY, CDR2 SAAADI. V was shortened by 3 bases and J by 6 bases, with 17 bases between the two germline ends. Here the CDR3 reads CASSEGLAAGDGYTF. The CDR3 bases are TGCGCCAGCAGTGAAGGCTTGGCCGCGGGGGATGGCTACACCTTC.

The gene calls are TRBV7-8 and TRBJ2-4; 8 nucleotides line up with TRBD1. In germline, CDR1 is SGHVS, CDR2 FQNEAQ. The CDR3 runs to 15 residues. After removal of 5 bases from V and 3 bases from J, the junction contained 6 bases not matched to a gene. The CDR3 spells CASSRPGTGKNIQYF. As DNA, the CDR3 is TGTGCCAGCAGCCGTCCTGGGACAGGCAAAAACATTCAGTACTTC.

This clone has more than one count but fewer than ten. The chain employs TRBV6-6 and TRBJ1-1; D gene uncertain. V was clipped by 6 bases and J by 4 bases, with 15 bases between them. This CDR3 is built from 14 residues. The germline gives CDR1 MNHNY, CDR2 SVGAGI (reference sequence). The CDR3 DNA reads TGTGCCAGCAGCCTGTCCGGGGAAGGCACTGAAGCTTTCTTT. Residues: CASSLSGEGTEAFF.

The chain links TRBV5-6 to TRBJ2-7; tentatively, D is TRBD2 (5 bases). This CDR3 is built from 14 residues. In germline, CDR1 is SGHDT, CDR2 YYEEEE. Trimming removed 2 bases from V and 3 bases from J, with 12 bases in between. This CDR3 is CASSFTEGVYEQYF. The DNA for the CDR3 is TGTGCCAGCAGCTTCACTGAGGGAGTCTACGAGCAGTACTTC.

DNA for the CDR3: TGTGCCAGTAGAGCTTCCGACAGGGAATATGGCTACACCTTC. Residues: CASRASDREYGYTF. The chain combines TRBV19 with TRBJ1-2; TRBD1 matches 7 bases. The germline gives CDR1 LNHDA, CDR2 SQIVND (reference sequence). The CDR3 sequence is 14 residues long. Trimming cost V 6 bases and J 5 bases; bases outside gene matches: 9.

V gene TRBV27 combines with J gene TRBJ2-3; tentatively, D is TRBD2 (6 bases). Between the trimmed V and J ends, which lost 2 bases and 3 bases, there was a span of 12 bases. In germline, CDR1 is MNHEY, CDR2 SMNVEV (reference sequence). This CDR3 has 15 amino acids. This chain's CDR3 is CASSLKPSVTDTQYF. The CDR3 bases are TGTGCCAGCAGTTTAAAGCCTAGCGTAACAGATACGCAGTATTTT.

The rearrangement joins TRBV7-9 to TRBJ1-1; TRBD1 matches 7 bases. This CDR3 spans 15 amino acids. The V and J ends lost 5 bases and 1 base, in that order; junction bases with no gene match: 7. Germline V gene sequence: CDR1 SEHNR, CDR2 FQNEAQ (reference sequence). CDR3 coding DNA: TGTGCCAGCAGCGGTCCCGGGACAGAGAACACTGAAGCTTTCTTT. Translated, it gives CASSGPGTENTEAFF.

On this clone: The junction shows a germline mismatch at one end, possibly a read error. The rearrangement links TRBV6-5 to TRBJ1-3, with a possible D match to TRBD1 (6 bases). The germline gives CDR1 MNHEY, CDR2 SVGAGI. The CDR3 spans 15 residues. CDR3 bases: TGTGCCAGCAGTGACTCCCACAGGGTAGGAAACACCATATATTTT. This codes for CASSDSHRVGNTIYF.

The chain uses TRBV5-8 and TRBJ2-1, with 8 nucleotides matching TRBD2. Germline CDR1 reads SGHTS; CDR2 reads YDEGEE. Germline trimming cut 4 bases from V and 3 bases from J; bases unmatched to any gene: 9. The CDR3 has 16 residues. The CDR3 is CASSPPGTSLYNEQFF. Written as DNA, the CDR3 is TGTGCCAGCAGCCCCCCTGGGACTAGTCTCTACAATGAGCAGTTCTTC.

The V gene is TRBV5-1, the J gene TRBJ2-5, with 14 positions matching TRBD2. Germline V gene data show CDR1 as SGHRS and CDR2 as YFSETQ. CDR3 size: 17 residues. J gave up 2 bases and V 4 bases, and 7 bases lay outside the gene matches. CDR3 residues: CASSIGTSGRAQETQYF. The CDR3 DNA follows: TGCGCCAGCAGCATAGGGACTAGCGGGAGAGCTCAAGAGACCCAGTACTTC.

V and J are TRBV7-2 and TRBJ2-7, with D possibly being TRBD1 (6 bases). Germline CDR1 is SGHTA and CDR2 is FQGNSA. V lost 5 bases and J lost 3, with 17 bases in between. The CDR3 covers 15 residues. CDR3 sequence: CASSLDGTKFYEQYF. The CDR3 nucleotides are TGTGCCAGCAGCCTCGACGGGACAAAGTTCTACGAGCAGTACTTC. The full variable domain, its missing parts supplied by reference TRBV7-2 and TRBJ2-7, is GAGVSQSPSNKVTEKGKDVELRCDPISGHTALYWYRQSLGQGLEFLIYFQGNSAPDKSGLPSDRFSAERTGGSVSTLTIQRTQQEDSAVYLCASSLDGTKFYEQYFGPGTRLTVT.

The CDR3 sequence: CASIVGGVNEKLFF. The CDR3 nucleotides are TGTGCCAGCATAGTAGGGGGGGTGAATGAAAAACTGTTTTTT. The chain links TRBV6-5 to TRBJ1-4, with D possibly matching TRBD1 (6 bases). V was shortened by 7 bases and J by 5 bases, with 14 bases between the two germline ends. Germline CDR1 MNHEY, CDR2 SVGAGI. This CDR3 region has 14 residues.

The chain uses TRBV6-5 and TRBJ1-1, with D possibly matching TRBD1 (6 bases). V lost 5 bases, J lost 8 bases, and 21 bases lay in between. Per the germline V gene, CDR1 is MNHEY and CDR2 is SVGAGI. The CDR3 runs to 15 residues. CDR3 DNA: TGTGCCAGCAGTCCCCGGGACAACAGCGGTTCGGAAGCTTTCTTT. Translating it yields CASSPRDNSGSEAFF.

The J gene is TRBJ2-7, the V gene TRBV4-1; 9 nucleotides line up with TRBD2. CDR1 is MGHRA and CDR2 is YSYEKL in the germline V gene. There are 14 residues in the CDR3. V was clipped by 5 bases and J by 5 bases; unmatched bases: 7. CDR3 loop: CASSELAGVDEQYF. The DNA of the CDR3 is TGCGCCAGCAGCGAATTAGCGGGAGTCGACGAGCAGTACTTC.

V is TRBV4-1 and J is TRBJ2-3; 14 bases match TRBD2. The J segment lost 6 bases and the V segment lost 0 bases, leaving 5 bases of the junction unmatched. The V gene's germline CDR1 is MGHRA and CDR2 YSYEKL. The CDR3 contains 17 residues. The CDR3 reads CASSQDLTSGGADTQYF. The CDR3 DNA is TGCGCCAGCAGCCAAGATCTGACTAGCGGGGGGGCGGATACGCAGTATTTT.

V is TRBV11-2 and J is TRBJ2-2; 8 bases are a match to TRBD1. This CDR3 has 15 amino acids. The V gene end was trimmed by 4 bases and the J gene end by 7 bases; junction bases not matched to a gene: 8. The germline V gene has CDR1 SGHAT and CDR2 FQNNGV. CDR3 bases: TGTGCCAGCAGCTCCCTGCGGACAGGGTTCGGGGAGCTGTTTTTT. It specifies CASSSLRTGFGELFF.

The gene calls are TRBV6-2 or TRBV6-3 and TRBJ2-7; 8 bases are shared with TRBD1. CDR3 length equals 16 residues. Trimming at V came to 0 bases and at J to 5 bases, leaving 9 bases not matched to a gene. Germline V CDR1 and CDR2: MNHEY, SVGEGT. Here the CDR3 DNA reads TGTGCCAGCAGTTACTCTCCCACAGGGGGGTATAACGAGCAGTACTTC. This translates into CASSYSPTGGYNEQYF.

The chain has TRBV7-9 and TRBJ1-4; D is perhaps TRBD1 (6 bases). Between the trimmed V and J ends, which lost 1 base and 8 bases, there was a span of 17 bases. This CDR3 region has 16 residues. Per germline, CDR1 SEHNR and CDR2 FQNEAQ (reference sequence). The CDR3 protein is CASSLDLQGMGEKLFF. The CDR3, as DNA: TGTGCCAGCAGCTTAGACCTACAGGGAATGGGCGAAAAACTGTTTTTT.

This clone was found once. This sequence joins TRBV5-1 and TRBJ2-5, with 11 bases that match TRBD2. The CDR3 is 16 residues long. Trimming cost V 1 base and J 4 bases; bases outside gene matches: 6. CDR1 is SGHRS, CDR2 YFSETQ, per germline. The CDR3 reads CASSLLAGGIGETQYF. Written as DNA, the CDR3 is TGCGCCAGCAGCTTGCTAGCGGGAGGAATCGGAGAGACCCAGTACTTC.

The genes are TRBV7-8 and TRBJ2-1, with TRBD2 matching over 16 bases. V trimming: 4 bases; J trimming: 3 bases; junction bases outside the gene matches: 6. CDR1 is SGHVS and CDR2 is FQNEAQ in the germline V gene. The CDR3 consists of 18 residues. CDR3 DNA: TGTGCCAGCAGCTCGGGACTAGCGGGAGGGTTTTTCTACAATGAGCAGTTCTTC. This gives the protein CASSSGLAGGFFYNEQFF.

V is TRBV2 and J is TRBJ2-7; maybe TRBD2 (6 bases). The CDR3 extends over 14 amino acids. V was pared by 6 bases and J by 2 bases, with 14 bases between. Germline loops: CDR1 SNHLY, CDR2 FYNNEI. The DNA of the CDR3 is TGTGCCAGCAGAGAGACTAGACGGCCCTACGAGCAGTACTTC. It yields the protein CASRETRRPYEQYF.

The chain couples TRBV4-1 to TRBJ1-6, with D possibly TRBD1 on 5 matching bases. The germline V gene encodes CDR1 MGHRA and CDR2 YSYEKL. V shed 2 bases and J shed 5 bases, with 10 bases lying between them. This CDR3 has 15 residues. CDR3 residues: CASSQQGFDNSPLHF. In nucleotides, the CDR3 is TGCGCCAGCAGCCAACAGGGATTTGATAATTCACCCCTCCACTTT.

This chain links TRBV6-5 with TRBJ1-3; the D gene is possibly TRBD1 (5 bases). From germline, CDR1 is MNHEY and CDR2 SVGAGI. The CDR3 contains 14 residues. V was trimmed by 7 bases and J by 3 bases, leaving 13 bases between them. The CDR3 sequence is CASTTRGGGNTIYF. The CDR3 DNA sequence: TGTGCCAGCACCACAAGGGGAGGTGGAAACACCATATATTTT.

The sample holds a few counts of this clone. The gene calls are TRBV27 and TRBJ1-2, with 7 bases identical to TRBD1. CDR3 length: 16 amino acids. V gave up 6 bases and J gave up 2 bases; unmatched junction bases: 12. The germline V gene encodes CDR1 MNHEY and CDR2 SMNVEV (reference sequence). CDR3 in amino acids: CASSLDRDSINYGYTF. The CDR3 DNA follows: TGTGCCAGCAGCCTTGACCGGGACAGTATCAACTATGGCTACACCTTC.

The rearrangement links TRBV11-2 to TRBJ2-3; 9 bases map to TRBD1. V lost 5 bases and J lost 3; bases outside the gene matches: 6. The CDR3 is made up of 15 amino acids. Germline V gene data show CDR1 as SGHAT and CDR2 as FQNNGV. This CDR3 reads CASSPGTGKTDTQYF. CDR3 nucleotides: TGTGCCAGCAGCCCCGGGACAGGGAAAACAGATACGCAGTATTTT.

This sequence joins TRBV6-2 or TRBV6-3 and TRBJ2-2, with 7 bases aligning to TRBD2. From germline, CDR1 is MNHEY and CDR2 SVGEGT. The V gene end was trimmed by 2 bases and the J gene end by 2 bases; junction bases not matched to a gene: 2. CDR3 size: 15 residues. CDR3 residues: CASSYPGLNTGELFF. Written as DNA, the CDR3 is TGTGCCAGCAGTTACCCGGGACTAAACACCGGGGAGCTGTTTTTT.

This sequence joins TRBV5-6 and TRBJ2-5; a weak D match, TRBD1 (6 bases). The CDR3 extends over 14 amino acids. The germline V gene has CDR1 SGHDT and CDR2 YYEEEE. Trimming left V 0 bases short and J 4 bases short, with 10 bases between. CDR3: CASSLGPDRETQYF. The CDR3 nucleotides are TGTGCCAGCAGCTTGGGACCGGACAGAGAGACCCAGTACTTC.

The gene calls are TRBV5-1 and TRBJ1-2, with D perhaps matching TRBD1 (6 bases). This CDR3 has 15 residues. The germline V gene encodes CDR1 SGHRS and CDR2 YFSETQ. Trimming left V 1 base short and J 5 bases short, with 15 bases between. The CDR3 DNA reads as TGCGCCAGCAGCTTGATGGGGGCCGAGGATTATGGCTACACCTTC. It translates to CASSLMGAEDYGYTF. The full variable domain, in which reference TRBV5-1 and TRBJ1-2 provide the parts outside the CDR3, is KAGVTQTPRYLIKTRGQQVTLSCSPISGHRSVSWYQQTPGQGLQFLFEYFSETQRNKGNFPGRFSGRQFSNSRSEMNVSTLELGDSALYLCASSLMGAEDYGYTFGSGTRLTVV.

This chain joins TRBV6-5 and TRBJ2-7; TRBD1 agrees at 12 bases. Germline V CDR1 and CDR2: MNHEY, SVGAGI. The CDR3 is 15 residues long. V dropped 2 bases and J dropped 7; count of bases not matched to a gene: 6. CDR3 residues: CASSYRDRGLREQYF. The DNA for the CDR3 is TGTGCCAGCAGTTACAGGGACAGGGGGCTTAGAGAGCAGTACTTC.

The chain employs TRBV30 and TRBJ2-3; 9 positions match TRBD2. V trimming: 5 bases; J trimming: 3 bases; junction bases outside the gene matches: 6. Germline CDR1 reads GTSNPN; CDR2 reads SVGIG (reference sequence). The CDR3 is 14 amino acids. CDR3 loop: CAWATAGGTDTQYF. In DNA, the CDR3 is TGTGCCTGGGCAACAGCGGGGGGTACAGATACGCAGTATTTT.